The clone carrying this TCR beta chain has just a few counts. TCRdb processed the 5' RACE reads anew with MiXCR; each CDR3 protein has one entry. The repertoire consists of about 410,000 distinct CDR3 sequences, with roughly a quarter occurring once and the leading ten covering around 12%. The CDR3 covers 14 residues. The germline V gene encodes CDR1 SGHAT and CDR2 FQNNGV. Trimming shortened V by 4 bases and J by 2 bases, and 11 bases separated the two germline ends. These data belong to a study of T-cell memory formation after mild COVID-19. V usage is TRBV11-2 and J usage is TRBJ2-5, with D possibly matching TRBD2 (5 bases). Sequenced sample: PBMCs or a T cell subset sorted from them (not recorded which). This clonotype was sampled from an adult woman who had mild COVID-19 (a few samples of this study predate the infection). Cell type and time point are not known. CDR3 sequence: CASSSPREQETQYF. CDR3 coding DNA: TGTGCCAGCAGCTCCCCTCGGGAACAAGAGACCCAGTACTTC. Full variable domain (outside the CDR3, taken from reference TRBV11-2 and TRBJ2-5): EAGVAQSPRYKIIEKRQSVAFWCNPISGHATLYWYQQILGQGPKLLIQFQNNGVVDDSQLPKDRFSAERLKGVDSTLKIQPAKLEDSAVYLCASSSPREQETQYFGPGTRLLVL.